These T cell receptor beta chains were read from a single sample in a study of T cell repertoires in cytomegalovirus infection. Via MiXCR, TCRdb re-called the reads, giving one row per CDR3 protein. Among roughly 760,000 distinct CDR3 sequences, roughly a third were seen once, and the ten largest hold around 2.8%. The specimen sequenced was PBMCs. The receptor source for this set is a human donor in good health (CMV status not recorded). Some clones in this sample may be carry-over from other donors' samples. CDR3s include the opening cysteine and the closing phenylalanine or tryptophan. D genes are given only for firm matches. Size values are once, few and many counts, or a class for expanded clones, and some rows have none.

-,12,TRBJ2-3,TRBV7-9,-,CASSPRADTPYF,TGTGCCAGCAGCCCCAGGGCAGATACGCCGTATTTT
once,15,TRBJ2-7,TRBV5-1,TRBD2,CASTPGGSRVDEQYF,TGCGCCAGCACCCCGGGGGGTAGCAGGGTCGACGAGCAGTACTTC
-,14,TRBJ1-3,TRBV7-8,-,CASSLPPMGNTIYF,TGTGCCAGCAGCTTACCCCCTATGGGAAACACCATATATTTT
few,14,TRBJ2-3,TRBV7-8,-,CASSPFPGSDTQYF,TGTGCCAGCAGCCCCTTCCCAGGCTCAGATACGCAGTATTTT
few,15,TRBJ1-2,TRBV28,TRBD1,CASSLGDRTNYGYTF,TGTGCCAGCAGTTTGGGGGACAGAACTAACTATGGCTACACCTTC
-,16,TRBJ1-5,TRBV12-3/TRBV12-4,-,CASIGGEGTAPWTQHF,TGTGCCAGCATTGGAGGGGAAGGGACGGCCCCGTGGACCCAGCATTTT
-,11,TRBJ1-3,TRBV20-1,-,CSALSGNTIYF,TGCAGTGCCCTCTCTGGAAACACCATATATTTT
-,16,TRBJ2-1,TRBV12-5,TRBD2,CASGPGTSGSYNEQFF,TGTGCTAGTGGCCCTGGGACTAGCGGGTCCTACAATGAGCAGTTCTTC
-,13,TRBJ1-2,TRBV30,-,CAWSPQGFRGYTF,TGTGCCTGGAGCCCACAGGGTTTCCGTGGCTACACCTTC
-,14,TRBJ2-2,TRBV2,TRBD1,CASKGTGISGELFF,TGTGCCAGCAAGGGGACAGGGATTTCCGGGGAGCTGTTTTTT
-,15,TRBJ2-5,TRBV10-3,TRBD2,CAISERTGGRETQYF,TGTGCCATCAGTGAGAGAACGGGAGGACGAGAGACCCAGTACTTC
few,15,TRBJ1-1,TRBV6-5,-,CASSYRGIPNAEAFF,TGTGCCAGCAGTTACAGGGGGATACCGAACGCTGAAGCTTTCTTT
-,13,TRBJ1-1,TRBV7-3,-,CASSLLNGDEAFF,TGTGCCAGCAGCTTATTGAATGGGGATGAAGCTTTCTTT
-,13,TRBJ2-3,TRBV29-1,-,CSVHGGFTDTQYF,TGCAGCGTTCACGGGGGATTCACAGATACGCAGTATTTT
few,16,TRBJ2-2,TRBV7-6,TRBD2,CASGAPGGSHTGELFF,TGTGCCAGCGGGGCTCCGGGAGGGTCGCACACCGGGGAGCTGTTTTTT
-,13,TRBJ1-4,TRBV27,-,CASSLIENEKLFF,TGTGCCAGCAGTTTGATCGAAAATGAAAAACTGTTTTTT
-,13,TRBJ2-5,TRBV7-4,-,CASSLDWRETQYF,TGTGCCAGCAGCTTAGACTGGCGCGAGACCCAGTACTTC
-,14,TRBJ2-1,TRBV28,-,CASSISSAYNEQFF,TGTGCCAGCAGTATCTCGTCCGCTTACAATGAGCAGTTCTTC
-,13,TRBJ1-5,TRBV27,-,CASSLSNDQPQHF,TGTGCCAGCAGTTTATCCAATGATCAGCCCCAGCATTTT
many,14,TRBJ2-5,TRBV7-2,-,CASTEYREALTQYF,TGTGCCAGCACTGAATACAGGGAGGCATTGACCCAGTACTTC
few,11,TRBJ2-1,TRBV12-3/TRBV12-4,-,CASKEGLWQFF,TGTGCCAGCAAGGAAGGACTTTGGCAGTTCTTC
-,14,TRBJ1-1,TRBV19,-,CASSAPMGGTGAFF,TGTGCCAGTAGTGCCCCTATGGGGGGTACTGGAGCTTTCTTT
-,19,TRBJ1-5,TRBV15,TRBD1,CATSRDGTGVRPGNQPQHF,TGTGCCACCAGCAGAGACGGGACAGGTGTTCGACCGGGCAATCAGCCCCAGCATTTT
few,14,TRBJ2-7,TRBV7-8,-,CASSLYQAGDEQYF,TGTGCCAGCAGCTTATATCAGGCCGGGGACGAGCAGTACTTC
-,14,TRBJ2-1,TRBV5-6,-,CASSLAASSREQFF,TGTGCCAGCAGCTTGGCGGCCTCCTCCCGTGAGCAGTTCTTC
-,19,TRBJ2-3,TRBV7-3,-,CASSSKARGPGQVTDTQYF,TGTGCCAGCAGCTCAAAGGCCCGGGGACCAGGTCAGGTCACAGATACGCAGTATTTT
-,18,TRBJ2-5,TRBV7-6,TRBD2,CASSHGLAGASIQETQYF,TGTGCCAGCAGTCATGGACTAGCGGGAGCGTCCATACAAGAGACCCAGTACTTC
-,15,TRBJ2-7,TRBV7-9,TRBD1,CASSPPGTGRHEQYF,TGTGCCAGCAGTCCTCCCGGGACAGGCCGTCACGAGCAGTACTTC
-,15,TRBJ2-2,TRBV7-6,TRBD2,CASSSGTRSTGELFF,TGTGCCAGCAGCTCTGGGACTAGGTCCACCGGGGAGCTGTTTTTT
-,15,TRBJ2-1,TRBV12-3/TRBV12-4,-,CASSWWSPSYNEQFF,TGTGCCAGCAGTTGGTGGTCTCCCTCCTACAATGAGCAGTTCTTC
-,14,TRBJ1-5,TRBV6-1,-,CARSEVGPDQPQHF,TGTGCCCGCAGTGAAGTTGGGCCAGACCAGCCCCAGCATTTT
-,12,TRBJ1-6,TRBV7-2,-,CASSLEPPTLHF,TGTGCCAGCAGCTTAGAACCCCCGACCCTCCACTTT
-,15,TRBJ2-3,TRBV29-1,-,CSVEVGGGGTDTQYF,TGCAGCGTTGAGGTTGGGGGAGGCGGCACAGATACGCAGTATTTT
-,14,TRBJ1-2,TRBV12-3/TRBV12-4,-,CASSFRGSSFGYTF,TGTGCCAGCAGTTTTAGGGGGAGTAGTTTTGGCTACACCTTC
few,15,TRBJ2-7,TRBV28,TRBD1,CASSWGQGSFYEQYF,TGTGCCAGCAGTTGGGGACAGGGATCTTTCTACGAGCAGTACTTC
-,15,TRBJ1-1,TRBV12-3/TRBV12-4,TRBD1,CASSLADRVQAEAFF,TGTGCCAGCAGTTTAGCGGACAGGGTTCAAGCTGAAGCTTTCTTT
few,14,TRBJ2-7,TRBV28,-,CAIVDRGRTYEQYF,TGTGCCATCGTGGACCGGGGGCGGACCTACGAGCAGTACTTC
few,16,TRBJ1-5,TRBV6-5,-,CASSYSWPKGNQPQHF,TGTGCCAGCAGTTACTCGTGGCCTAAAGGGAATCAGCCCCAGCATTTT
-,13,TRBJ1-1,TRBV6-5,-,CASGTLGNTEAFF,TGTGCCAGCGGGACCCTCGGGAACACTGAAGCTTTCTTT
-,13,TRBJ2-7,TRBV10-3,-,CAISAGMTYEQYF,TGTGCCATCAGTGCAGGGATGACCTACGAGCAGTACTTC
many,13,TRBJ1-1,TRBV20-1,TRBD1,CGTLGQTNTEAFF,TGCGGTACTCTGGGACAGACTAACACTGAAGCTTTCTTT
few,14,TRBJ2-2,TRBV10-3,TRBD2,CAISDRGEIGELFF,TGTGCCATCAGTGATCGGGGGGAAATCGGGGAGCTGTTTTTT
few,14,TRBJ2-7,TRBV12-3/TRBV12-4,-,CASSLTSLSYEQYF,TGTGCCAGCAGCCTCACTAGCCTATCCTACGAGCAGTACTTC
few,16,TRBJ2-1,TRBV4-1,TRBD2,CASSRSTSGGDNEQFF,TGCGCCAGCAGCCGCTCGACTAGCGGGGGGGACAATGAGCAGTTCTTC
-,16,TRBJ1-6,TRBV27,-,CASSLRASSYNSPLHF,TGTGCCAGCAGTTTGCGAGCGAGCTCCTATAATTCACCCCTCCACTTT
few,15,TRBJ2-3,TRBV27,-,CASSSGGARTDTQYF,TGTGCCAGCAGTTCGGGCGGGGCGCGCACAGATACGCAGTATTTT
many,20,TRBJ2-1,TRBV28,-,CASSSKYGREGTNSYNEQFF,TGTGCCAGCAGTTCAAAATACGGACGAGAGGGGACGAACTCCTACAATGAGCAGTTCTTC
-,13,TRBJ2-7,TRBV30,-,CAWSVPGPYEQYF,TGTGCCTGGAGTGTCCCAGGGCCCTACGAGCAGTACTTC